This paragraph reports one T cell receptor beta chain. There are a few counts of this clone. This receptor's antigen is unknown. No quality values exist for individual bases; no much larger clone is one base distant. This entry comes from a study of blood T cell repertoires in COVID-19 (TCRdb year 2020). Regarding the research as a whole: Samples from collaborators originated in the United States, Italy and Spain and spanned both the acute and convalescent phases of COVID-19. The prospective study material was composed of cDNA or gDNA derived from T cells, B-cell-depleted T cells, or PBMCs. The dataset comprised deeply sampled blood TCRbeta repertoires from subjects exposed to, actively infected with, or recovered from COVID-19. A freely available public database, intended as a resource for researchers studying the immune response to SARS-CoV-2, is where the repertoires were released. The samples were drawn from two sources: the first 160 participants of the ongoing ImmuneRACE study, and 1,200 or so subjects contributed by 6 global collaborators. Sample metadata almost always included a de-identified subject ID, COVID-19 status, age in years and sex. Where HLA class I and class II types were available, the types were taken from metadata supplied by the sample provider, not from assay-based typing.

The collaborating institutions used their own protocols to collect whole blood in K2EDTA tubes. For TCRbeta analysis, collaborator samples were shipped as frozen whole blood, as isolated PBMCs, or as DNA extracted from either sample type. The germline V gene supplies CDR1 SGHTA and CDR2 FQGNSA. Taken from cysteine to phenylalanine, the CDR3 has 15 residues. Only the CDR3 part of the read is kept: 45 bases, read in frame from the first base. Deletion took 4 bases off V and 2 bases off J, with a span of 14 bases between the germline ends. TCRbeta CDR3 regions were amplified from genomic DNA using the immunoSEQ Assay, a bias-controlled multiplex PCR. The source study handled its data this way. The number of nucleated cells in each sample was estimated from the amplification of reference gene primers within the assay. Sequence reads were collapsed and filtered to measure the absolute abundance of every unique TCRbeta CDR3 rearrangement. For each sample, productive Simpson clonality was calculated by taking the square root of Simpson's diversity index across productive rearrangements. Not all clones reach the TCRdb copy of this immuneACCESS table, which keeps in-frame sequences only. Checked studies attribute under half of the gap to unresolved V genes and leave the rest unexplained. From that table come the V and J calls and clone size; the DNA was used to work out D and trimming. This sample holds around 79,000 clones; roughly 80% were observed only once. The ten largest account for roughly 6% of the sample.

The study at large found these results: The amount of clinical and demographic metadata varied by source and participant and was provided uncurated.

The V and J segments used are TRBV7-2 and TRBJ1-2; the best D guess is TRBD1, with 6 bases matching. Sequenced: peripheral blood. The TCR sequence derives from a woman aged 60-75 years with acute or convalescent COVID-19. The nucleotides are TGTGCCAGCAGCTCCCCCCAGGGGCCGAACTATGGCTACACCTTC. This codes for CASSSPQGPNYGYTF.